The 20 T cell receptor beta chains below were found in one sample sequenced in a study of shared clonotypes between healthy human individuals. The table came from immunoSEQ multiplex PCR; TCRdb's copy has only in-frame clones and leaves some out. The sample has 470,000 or so clones, 60% to 80% seen once. Sequenced material: PBMCs. The receptors were gathered from a woman aged 40 to 50 in good health. Some clones in this sample may be carry-over from other donors' samples.

This chain connects TRBV19 to TRBJ2-1, with 8 bases fitting TRBD1. The J segment lost 9 bases and the V segment lost 4 bases, leaving 8 bases of the junction unmatched. Germline V CDR1 and CDR2: LNHDA, SQIVND (reference sequence). This CDR3 contains 14 residues. CDR3 sequence (DNA): TGTGCCAGTAGTAGTCGACAGGGGCGAGGTGAGCAGTTCTTC. Amino acids: CASSSRQGRGEQFF.

The V call is TRBV6-1, the J call TRBJ2-7, with 10 bases lining up with TRBD2. The V segment lost 3 bases and the J segment 1 base; nucleotides outside the gene matches: 0. The V gene's germline CDR1 is MNHNS and CDR2 SASEGT. The CDR3 is 14 amino acids. CDR3 nucleotide sequence: TGTGCCAGCAGTGAGGGACTAGCGTCCTACGAGCAGTACTTC. It specifies CASSEGLASYEQYF.

V usage is TRBV19 and J usage is TRBJ1-2; the D gene is possibly TRBD1 (6 bases). V was cut by 3 bases and J by 2 bases, with 10 bases left in between. Germline V gives CDR1 LNHDA, CDR2 SQIVND (reference sequence). This CDR3 comprises 14 residues. The CDR3 here is CASSIPGDNYGYTF. In nucleotides, the CDR3 is TGTGCCAGTAGTATCCCAGGGGACAACTATGGCTACACCTTC.

The chain's CDR3 is CASSFGNTGELFF. DNA of the CDR3: TGTGCCAGCAGCTTCGGCAACACCGGGGAGCTGTTTTTT. This rearrangement joins TRBV13 to TRBJ2-2; D remains unclear. The V end lost 3 bases, the J end lost 2 bases, and 4 bases lay between the germline ends. Germline V gene lookup returns CDR1 PRHDT and CDR2 FYEKMQ (reference sequence). The CDR3 covers 13 residues.

The genes are TRBV2 and TRBJ2-3, with D perhaps assigned TRBD1 or TRBD2 (6 bases each). CDR3 length: 17 amino acids. Germline values: CDR1 SNHLY, CDR2 FYNNEI. V lost 6 bases and J 4 bases, leaving 23 bases between the germline ends. DNA of the CDR3: TGTGCCAGCAGAGGTCCCAGGATGGGGGGCGTCCCAGATACGCAGTATTTT. Amino acids: CASRGPRMGGVPDTQYF.

The chain uses TRBV2 and TRBJ2-7; 7 bases map to TRBD1. The J segment lost 9 bases and the V segment lost 8 bases, leaving 16 bases of the junction unmatched. The germline CDR1 and CDR2 sequences are SNHLY and FYNNEI. There are 14 residues in the CDR3. The CDR3 spells CASSKVGTAPGQYF. CDR3 DNA: TGTGCCAGCTCCAAAGTGGGGACAGCTCCCGGGCAGTACTTC.

The chain recombines TRBV2 with TRBJ2-3; D may be TRBD2 (6 bases). The CDR3 runs 15 residues. Germline V gives CDR1 SNHLY, CDR2 FYNNEI. Trimming shortened V by 9 bases and J by 1 base, and 17 bases separated the two germline ends. CDR3 sequence reads: CARCVGKRGTDTQYF. The CDR3 nucleotides read TGTGCCAGGTGCGTTGGAAAGCGGGGCACAGATACGCAGTATTTT.

Turning to this clone: This specimen includes other DNA sequences encoding the same CDR3. This sequence joins TRBV27 and TRBJ2-1; D is undetermined. Deletions cut 5 bases from V and 4 bases from J, with 3 bases between. Germline CDR1 reads MNHEY; CDR2 reads SMNVEV (reference sequence). There are 11 residues in the CDR3. The CDR3 coding sequence is TGTGCCAGCAGTCTATACAATGAGCAGTTCTTC. This translates into CASSLYNEQFF.

This clone was observed at least ten times. This chain uses TRBV6-5 with TRBJ2-1; 8 positions agree with TRBD2. Per germline, CDR1 MNHEY and CDR2 SVGAGI. The CDR3 extends over 14 amino acids. The junction had 6 bases not matched to a gene; V was cut back by 4 bases and J by 7 bases. This CDR3 is CASSSSPGGNEQFF. The DNA for the CDR3 is TGTGCCAGCAGTTCGTCTCCGGGGGGGAATGAGCAGTTCTTC.

The chain is built from TRBV19 and TRBJ2-7; perhaps TRBD2 as D (5 bases). Germline assignment: CDR1 LNHDA and CDR2 SQIVND (reference sequence). There are 13 residues in the CDR3. V shed 5 bases and J shed 3 bases, with 11 bases lying between them. The CDR3 region is CASSPGLLYEQYF. CDR3 nucleotides: TGTGCCAGTAGTCCCGGACTCCTCTACGAGCAGTACTTC.

About this clone itself: A far larger clone is only one base removed, so a read error is likely. The DNA of the CDR3 is TGTGTCAGCAGCTTCTCCCGGAGCGGTAGCAATCAGCCCCAGCATTTT. Amino acid sequence: CVSSFSRSGSNQPQHF. V is TRBV7-9 and J is TRBJ1-5; no definite D call. Germline V gene lookup returns CDR1 SEHNR and CDR2 FQNEAQ (reference sequence). The CDR3 runs to 16 residues.

This chain links TRBV18 with TRBJ2-7; TRBD1 matches 10 bases. Germline CDR1 and CDR2: KGHSH and LQKENI. V gave up 4 bases and J gave up 1 base; unmatched junction bases: 7. The length of the CDR3 is 16 residues. This CDR3 reads CASSLPPGQGSYEQYF. In DNA form, the CDR3 reads TGTGCCAGCTCACTACCCCCGGGACAGGGGTCCTACGAGCAGTACTTC.

The chain uses TRBV11-3 and TRBJ2-5; possible D gene TRBD1, 6 bases. The germline V gene encodes CDR1 SGHNT and CDR2 YENEEA. V shed 4 bases and J shed 11 bases, with 17 bases lying between them. The CDR3 consists of 13 residues. The CDR3 sequence: CASSSGTSGEQYF. CDR3 nucleotides: TGTGCCAGCAGCTCCGGGACATCCGGGGAGCAGTACTTC.

The chain joins TRBV18 to TRBJ2-1; weak D call: TRBD1 (6 bases). The CDR3 spans 15 residues. Looked up from germline, CDR1 is KGHSH and CDR2 is LQKENI. V was shortened by 3 bases and J by 6 bases, with 15 bases between the two germline ends. The CDR3 DNA sequence: TGTGCCAGCTCACCCACATACGGACAGTCCAATGAGCAGTTCTTC. Translating it yields CASSPTYGQSNEQFF.

The rearrangement uses TRBV7-2 and TRBJ2-7; no firm D call. V dropped 0 bases and J dropped 0 bases, with 6 bases sitting between them. CDR3 length: 14 amino acids. Looked up from germline, CDR1 is SGHTA and CDR2 is FQGNSA. The CDR3 spells CASSLAPSSYEQYF. Here the CDR3 DNA reads TGTGCCAGCAGCTTAGCCCCCAGCTCCTACGAGCAGTACTTC.

The chain employs TRBV30 and TRBJ2-5; no firm D call. This CDR3 comprises 13 residues. Trimming removed 0 bases at V and 1 base at J, with 6 bases between. In germline, CDR1 is GTSNPN, CDR2 SVGIG (reference sequence). The CDR3 reads CAWSVGIQETQYF. The CDR3 coding sequence is TGTGCCTGGAGTGTAGGAATCCAAGAGACCCAGTACTTC.

This chain links TRBV2 with TRBJ2-7, with D tentatively TRBD1 (5 bases). With 7 bases removed from V and 9 bases from J, the gap between germline ends came to 19 bases. The length of the CDR3 is 13 residues. Germline V gives CDR1 SNHLY, CDR2 FYNNEI. CDR3 residues: CASTGRDTLGQYF. CDR3 nucleotide sequence: TGTGCCAGCACCGGCAGGGATACCCTTGGGCAGTACTTC.

The chain carries TRBV21-1 and TRBJ2-1; TRBD2 was called by the table and not checked on the DNA. TRBV21-1 is shown as a pseudogene. The CDR3 is 22 residues long. CDR3 bases: TGTGCCAGCAGCAAATACGGCTGGGGGACTAGCGGGAATTGCAGCTCCTACAATGAGCAGTTCTTC. Translated: CASSKYGWGTSGNCSSYNEQFF.

V usage is TRBV6-1 and J usage is TRBJ1-2; TRBD1 aligns across 7 bases. This CDR3 comprises 14 residues. CDR1 and CDR2 (germline): MNHNS, SASEGT. Trimming cost V 5 bases and J 4 bases; bases outside gene matches: 7. The CDR3 coding sequence is TGTGCCAGCAGTTCTATAGACAGGGCCTATGGCTACACCTTC. Translating it yields CASSSIDRAYGYTF.

V usage is TRBV6-4 and J usage is TRBJ2-1, with 7 bases fitting TRBD2. CDR3 size: 14 residues. V dropped 10 bases and J dropped 3; count of bases not matched to a gene: 9. CDR1 and CDR2 (germline): MRHNA, SNTAGT. Here the CDR3 reads CATSRAGIYNEQFF. Written as DNA, the CDR3 is TGTGCCACCTCTAGAGCGGGAATCTACAATGAGCAGTTCTTC.